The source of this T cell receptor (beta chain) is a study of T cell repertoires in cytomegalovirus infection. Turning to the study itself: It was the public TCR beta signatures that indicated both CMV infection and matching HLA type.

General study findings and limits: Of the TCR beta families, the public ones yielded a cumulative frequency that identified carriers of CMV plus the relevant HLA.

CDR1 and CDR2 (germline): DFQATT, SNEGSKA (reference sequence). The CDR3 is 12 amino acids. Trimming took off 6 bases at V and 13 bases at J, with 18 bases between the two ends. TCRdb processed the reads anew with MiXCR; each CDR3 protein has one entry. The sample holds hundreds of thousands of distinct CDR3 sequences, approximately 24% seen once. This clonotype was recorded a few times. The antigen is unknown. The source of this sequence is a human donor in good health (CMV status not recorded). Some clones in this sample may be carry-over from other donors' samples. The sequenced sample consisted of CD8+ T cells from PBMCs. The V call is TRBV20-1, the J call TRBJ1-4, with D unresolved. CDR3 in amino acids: CSAPSYVEGLFF. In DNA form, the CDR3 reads TGCAGTGCCCCCTCCTATGTGGAGGGACTGTTTTTT.